The 27 T cell receptor beta chains reported below all come from one sample, sequenced in a study of patients and donors after allogeneic stem cell transplantation. One entry per CDR3 protein, called by TCRdb with MiXCR from the RT-PCR reads. Of about 960,000 distinct CDR3 sequences listed, around 17% were seen once; the top ten hold roughly 6%. Sequenced material: blood, either unsorted or a sorted T cell fraction (not recorded which). These receptors came from a human donor who was either an allogeneic HSCT recipient or a stem cell or donor lymphocyte infusion donor (not recorded which). It is not recorded whose cells these are; they may come from a transplant donor.

The CDR3, as DNA: TGTGCCAGCAGCAAAAATAGCAATCAGCCCCAGCATTTT. This encodes CASSKNSNQPQHF. This chain links TRBV12-3 or TRBV12-4 with TRBJ1-5; D ambiguous. The CDR3 is made up of 13 amino acids. Trimming pared 6 bases from V and 0 bases from J, leaving 6 bases between.

This clonotype was observed a few times. The junction differs from germline at one of its ends, possibly a read error. The CDR3 is CASSLSRASGGSDEQFF. CDR3 nucleotides: TGTGCTAGCAGCTTATCCCGGGCTAGCGGGGGATCGGATGAGCAGTTCTTC. The rearrangement uses TRBV7-7 and TRBJ2-1; 10 bases map to TRBD2. There are 17 residues in the CDR3. Per germline, CDR1 SSHAT and CDR2 FNYEAQ (reference sequence).

This clonotype appeared many times. The chain uses TRBV4-2 and TRBJ2-1, with D unclear. V lost 0 bases and J lost 7, with 10 bases in between. The V gene's germline CDR1 is LGHNA and CDR2 YNFKEQ. This CDR3 is 14 amino acids long. DNA for the CDR3: TGTGCCAGCAGCCAAGATAACGCCGGGAATGAGCAGTTCTTC. This translates into CASSQDNAGNEQFF.

This clonotype was counted only a few times. This chain joins TRBV11-3 and TRBJ2-1; TRBD2 matches at 10 bases. V shed 1 base, J shed 3 bases, and the junction held 6 bases outside the gene matches. Germline assignment: CDR1 SGHNT and CDR2 YENEEA. CDR3 size: 17 residues. The CDR3 nucleotides read TGTGCCAGCAGCTTAGCTAGCGGGAGAGGTAACTACAATGAGCAGTTCTTC. This encodes CASSLASGRGNYNEQFF.

This clonotype has only a few counts. J is TRBJ2-7 and V is TRBV9; the match to TRBD1 covers 10 bases. Germline CDR1 reads SGDLS; CDR2 reads YYNGEE. V lost 4 bases to trimming and J lost 2 bases; unmatched junction nucleotides: 6. The CDR3 loop spans 15 amino acids. CDR3: CASSKGTGATYEQYF. The CDR3 DNA sequence: TGTGCCAGCAGCAAAGGGACAGGGGCTACCTACGAGCAGTACTTC.

V gene TRBV12-3 or TRBV12-4 combines with J gene TRBJ1-1; D ambiguous. V lost 6 bases and J 2 bases, leaving 10 bases between the germline ends. This CDR3 region has 13 residues. CDR3 in amino acids: CASRNIQNTEAFF. In nucleotides, the CDR3 is TGTGCCAGCAGGAACATACAAAACACTGAAGCTTTCTTT.

The chain carries TRBV18 and TRBJ2-1; a possible D gene is TRBD2 (5 bases). This CDR3 is built from 16 residues. The V gene lost 4 bases and the J gene lost 1 base, with 14 bases spanning the gap. CDR1 is KGHSH and CDR2 is LQKENI in the germline V gene. CDR3: CASSLNAGHSYNEQFF. Here the CDR3 DNA reads TGTGCCAGCTCACTCAACGCGGGCCATTCCTACAATGAGCAGTTCTTC.

This clonotype has more than one count but fewer than ten. This sequence joins TRBV7-9 and TRBJ1-2; a possible D gene is TRBD1 (5 bases). Germline V gene sequence: CDR1 SEHNR, CDR2 FQNEAQ (reference sequence). This CDR3 is built from 15 residues. Trimming cost V 4 bases and J 4 bases, with 16 bases left between them. The CDR3 DNA sequence: TGTGCCAGCAGCTCCAGGGTGATAACCTTCTATGGCTACACCTTC. Its protein is CASSSRVITFYGYTF.

There are many counts of this clonotype. CDR3 residues: CASSFLGGADTQYF. In nucleotides, the CDR3 is TGTGCCAGCAGCTTCCTCGGAGGGGCAGATACGCAGTATTTT. The rearrangement uses TRBV7-6 and TRBJ2-3, with D possibly TRBD2 on 6 matching bases. The ends were cut back, 3 bases at V and 4 bases at J, with 11 bases in the middle. The CDR3 has 14 amino acids. CDR1 and CDR2 from the germline V gene are SGHVS and FNYEAQ.

This clonotype was seen ten or more times. The CDR3 nucleotides read TGCAGCGTTAGAGACGGTTACGAGCAGTACTTC. It is translated as CSVRDGYEQYF. V usage is TRBV29-1 and J usage is TRBJ2-7; D remains ambiguous. Germline CDR1 and CDR2: SQVTM and ANQGSEA. The V gene lost 5 bases and the J gene lost 4 bases, with 9 bases spanning the gap. The CDR3 is made up of 11 amino acids.

About this clonotype: This may be a read error, as it is one base from a much larger clone. The rearrangement links TRBV6-1 to TRBJ2-1; the D gene could be TRBD1 or TRBD2 (5 bases each). The CDR3 extends over 14 amino acids. The V gene's germline CDR1 is MNHNS and CDR2 SASEGT. V was shortened by 7 bases and J by 0 bases, with 10 bases between the two germline ends. CDR3 in DNA: TGTGCCAGCAATGCAGGGAGCTCCTACAATGAGCAGTTCTTC. It specifies CASNAGSSYNEQFF.

This chain uses TRBV12-5 with TRBJ1-2; TRBD1 agrees at 9 bases. Trimming cost V 5 bases and J 3 bases; bases outside gene matches: 13. In germline, CDR1 is LGHNT, CDR2 FRNRAP. This CDR3 has 17 residues. The CDR3 nucleotides are TGTGCTAGTGGTCAGCAAACAGGACAGGGGTCGTACTATGGCTACACCTTC. Translating it yields CASGQQTGQGSYYGYTF.

In this sample, this clonotype turned up a few times. V usage is TRBV6-1 and J usage is TRBJ2-1; D is uncertain. The CDR3 extends over 13 amino acids. V was shortened by 10 bases and J by 0 bases, with 10 bases between the two germline ends. Germline CDR1 reads MNHNS; CDR2 reads SASEGT. CDR3 residues: CAISTDSYNEQFF. In nucleotides, the CDR3 is TGTGCCATCTCGACCGACTCCTACAATGAGCAGTTCTTC.

V and J are TRBV12-3 or TRBV12-4 and TRBJ2-2; D is unresolved. The V and J ends lost 3 bases and 1 base respectively, with 9 bases between them. The CDR3 extends over 15 amino acids. CDR3 coding DNA: TGTGCCAGCAGTTTGTTCCGCGGGAACACCGGGGAGCTGTTTTTT. This gives the protein CASSLFRGNTGELFF.

V usage is TRBV7-6 and J usage is TRBJ1-4; no clear D. The V gene lost 4 bases and the J gene lost 8 bases, with 17 bases spanning the gap. CDR1 and CDR2 (germline): SGHVS, FNYEAQ. CDR3 length: 15 residues. The CDR3 coding sequence is TGTGCCAGCAGCTCTGAAAGGGCACCCTCGGAAAAACTGTTTTTT. Its protein is CASSSERAPSEKLFF.

This clonotype was picked up a small number of times. In nucleotides, the CDR3 is TGTGCCACCAGCAGAGGACAGCCTAATGAAAAACTGTTTTTT. This codes for CATSRGQPNEKLFF. The chain employs TRBV15 and TRBJ1-4; D may be TRBD1 (5 bases). V was trimmed by 1 base and J by 3 bases, leaving 6 bases between them. This CDR3 contains 14 residues. The germline V gene encodes CDR1 LNHNV and CDR2 YYDKDF (reference sequence).

Only a few counts were recorded for this clonotype. The CDR3 here is CATSRDLGRNTEAFF. In nucleotides, the CDR3 is TGTGCCACCAGCAGAGATCTTGGGAGGAACACTGAAGCTTTCTTT. The chain combines TRBV15 with TRBJ1-1; D is undetermined. From germline, CDR1 is LNHNV and CDR2 YYDKDF (reference sequence). The CDR3 runs to 15 residues. The ends were cut back, 0 bases at V and 1 base at J, with 9 bases in the middle.

This clonotype was counted only a few times. V is TRBV20-1 and J is TRBJ2-5, with D possibly being TRBD2 (5 bases). This CDR3 is built from 11 residues. The germline V and J ends were trimmed by 3 bases and 3 bases, with 5 bases remaining between them. The germline gives CDR1 DFQATT, CDR2 SNEGSKA (reference sequence). Here the CDR3 reads CSASSEETQYF. The DNA of the CDR3 is TGCAGTGCTAGTAGCGAAGAGACCCAGTACTTC.

The J gene is TRBJ1-5, the V gene TRBV7-8, with TRBD1 matching 9 bases. This CDR3 spans 16 amino acids. V dropped 5 bases and J dropped 7; count of bases not matched to a gene: 12. The V gene's germline CDR1 is SGHVS and CDR2 FQNEAQ. This CDR3 is CASSPRRTGGGQPQHF. CDR3 nucleotides: TGTGCCAGCAGCCCCCGACGTACAGGGGGCGGACAGCCCCAGCATTTT.

The V gene is TRBV15, the J gene TRBJ1-4; tentative D call: TRBD1 (6 bases). Germline CDR1 is LNHNV and CDR2 is YYDKDF (reference sequence). The CDR3 runs 16 residues. Trimming stripped 0 bases from V and 8 bases from J, with 16 bases between. The CDR3 loop is CATSRDGGTRTEKLFF. The CDR3 nucleotides are TGTGCCACCAGCAGAGACGGGGGGACACGCACCGAAAAACTGTTTTTT.

This rearrangement joins TRBV29-1 to TRBJ2-3; TRBD1 aligns across 8 bases. Germline V gene sequence: CDR1 SQVTM, CDR2 ANQGSEA. V gave up 6 bases and J gave up 0 bases; unmatched junction bases: 5. The CDR3 extends over 14 amino acids. The CDR3 DNA follows: TGCAGCGTCAACAGGGGGTCGAGCACAGATACGCAGTATTTT. Its protein product is CSVNRGSSTDTQYF.

This clonotype was seen a handful of times. The J gene is TRBJ2-5, the V gene TRBV7-2; D remains ambiguous. CDR3 length equals 15 residues. The germline gives CDR1 SGHTA, CDR2 FQGNSA. V dropped 3 bases and J dropped 0 bases, with 11 bases sitting between them. The CDR3 coding sequence is TGTGCCAGCAGCTTGACTGCCTGGTACCAAGAGACCCAGTACTTC. It is translated as CASSLTAWYQETQYF.

The chain recombines TRBV21-1 with TRBJ2-4; the table calls TRBD2, which could not be checked here. TRBV21-1 is a known pseudogene. CDR3 length: 14 residues. CDR3 in DNA: TGTGCCAGCAGCAAAAGTCCGATTAAAAACATTCAGTACTTC. Translating it yields CASSKSPIKNIQYF.

This chain uses TRBV19 with TRBJ1-2, with 8 bases fitting TRBD1. This CDR3 contains 15 residues. CDR1 is LNHDA, CDR2 SQIVND, per germline (reference sequence). V lost 5 bases, J lost 4 bases, and 9 bases stayed unmatched. The CDR3 coding sequence is TGTGCCAGTAGTGCCTCCGGGACAGGCCTCTATGGCTACACCTTC. This translates into CASSASGTGLYGYTF.

This clonotype appeared a few times. The rearrangement links TRBV6-2 or TRBV6-3 to TRBJ1-5, with D unresolved. Germline CDR1 MNHEY, CDR2 SVGEGT. The CDR3 is 14 residues long. V was shortened by 2 bases and J by 2 bases, with 7 bases between the two germline ends. The CDR3: CASSYLGGNQPQHF. The CDR3 coding sequence is TGTGCCAGCAGTTACCTGGGAGGCAATCAGCCCCAGCATTTT.

As DNA, the CDR3 is TGTGCCAGCAGCCAAGACTTGGAAGCTGAAGCTTTCTTT. It translates to CASSQDLEAEAFF. V gene TRBV14 combines with J gene TRBJ1-1; unclear D gene. Germline values: CDR1 SGHDN, CDR2 FVKESK. This CDR3 is 13 amino acids long. Trimming removed 0 bases from V and 6 bases from J, with 8 bases in between.

This clonotype has more than one count but fewer than ten. The genes are TRBV5-1 and TRBJ1-5; D is undetermined. Looked up from germline, CDR1 is SGHRS and CDR2 is YFSETQ. V was pared by 4 bases and J by 2 bases, with 10 bases between. The CDR3 spans 14 residues. CDR3 protein: CASSPDWGNQPQHF. DNA for the CDR3: TGCGCCAGCAGCCCTGATTGGGGCAATCAGCCCCAGCATTTT. The whole variable domain, remainder taken from reference TRBV5-1 and TRBJ1-5, is KAGVTQTPRYLIKTRGQQVTLSCSPISGHRSVSWYQQTPGQGLQFLFEYFSETQRNKGNFPGRFSGRQFSNSRSEMNVSTLELGDSALYLCASSPDWGNQPQHFGDGTRLSIL.